Listed here are 14 T cell receptor beta chains from one sample, sequenced in a study of control samples from healthy donors and cancer patients. Data came from immunoSEQ multiplex PCR; TCRdb stores just in-frame clones and leaves some out. Of under 150,000 clones in the sample, 75% to 90% were seen once. The sample taken for sequencing was PBMCs. These receptor sequences come from a woman in her forties or fifties with colorectal cancer.

The J gene is TRBJ2-7, the V gene TRBV5-1; 8 bases map to TRBD2. CDR3 length equals 18 residues. Germline-derived CDR1 and CDR2 are SGHRS and YFSETQ. V lost 4 bases to trimming and J lost 2 bases; unmatched junction nucleotides: 17. The DNA for the CDR3 is TGCGCCAGCAGCCAAGGACTAGCCCAACTAAGGGCGCCCTACGAGCAGTACTTC. Translating it yields CASSQGLAQLRAPYEQYF.

J is TRBJ1-3 and V is TRBV7-8, with D maybe TRBD1 (6 bases). With 8 bases removed from V and 3 bases from J, the gap between germline ends came to 14 bases. Germline V CDR1 and CDR2: SGHVS, FQNEAQ. The CDR3 totals 14 residues. CDR3 protein: CASSTRDIGNTIYF. As DNA, the CDR3 is TGTGCCAGCTCGACCCGGGACATTGGAAACACCATATATTTT.

The chain recombines TRBV28 with TRBJ2-5, with 12 positions matching TRBD1. The CDR3 is 15 residues long. The V segment lost 4 bases and the J segment 6 bases; nucleotides outside the gene matches: 6. The germline V gene encodes CDR1 MDHEN and CDR2 SYDVKM. Written as DNA, the CDR3 is TGTGCCAGCAGTTCCGGGACAGGGGGCGTCAAGACCCAGTACTTC. Protein sequence: CASSSGTGGVKTQYF.

The chain carries TRBV7-9 and TRBJ2-7, with TRBD1 matching over 8 bases. This CDR3 is 16 amino acids long. V dropped 0 bases and J dropped 6; count of bases not matched to a gene: 10. Germline CDR1 SEHNR, CDR2 FQNEAQ (reference sequence). CDR3 in amino acids: CASSLARGQGEGEQYF. The CDR3 bases are TGTGCCAGCAGCTTAGCTCGAGGACAGGGCGAAGGCGAGCAGTACTTC.

This clone was observed once. V gene TRBV28 combines with J gene TRBJ1-5; D perhaps matches TRBD1 (5 bases). Trimming stripped 5 bases from V and 0 bases from J, with 23 bases between. The CDR3 has 19 residues. CDR1 and CDR2 from the germline V gene are MDHEN and SYDVKM. The CDR3 region has the DNA TGTGCCAGCAGTGCCCGGGACCTACCGCATTTTTATAGCAATCAGCCCCAGCATTTT. It is translated as CASSARDLPHFYSNQPQHF. Based on the CDR3 plus reference TRBV28 and TRBJ1-5, the full variable domain is DVKVTQSSRYLVKRTGEKVFLECVQDMDHENMFWYRQDPGLGLRLIYFSYDVKMKEKGDIPEGYSVSREKKERFSLILESASTNQTSMYLCASSARDLPHFYSNQPQHFGDGTRLSIL.

This clone was seen more than once but under ten times. This chain uses TRBV28 with TRBJ1-4; D not certain. CDR1 MDHEN and CDR2 SYDVKM come from the germline V gene. The V end was cut by 7 bases, the J end by 5 bases, with 17 bases between. The CDR3 has 15 residues. CDR3 coding DNA: TGTGCCAGCACCCAGAGAGGAGGAGGCAATGAAAAACTGTTTTTT. Its protein is CASTQRGGGNEKLFF. Complete variable domain (other parts from reference TRBV28 and TRBJ1-4): DVKVTQSSRYLVKRTGEKVFLECVQDMDHENMFWYRQDPGLGLRLIYFSYDVKMKEKGDIPEGYSVSREKKERFSLILESASTNQTSMYLCASTQRGGGNEKLFFGSGTQLSVL.

The chain uses TRBV4-1 and TRBJ1-2; no clear D. The CDR3 extends over 15 amino acids. Germline CDR1 is MGHRA and CDR2 is YSYEKL. V was pared by 1 base and J by 4 bases, with 13 bases between. The CDR3 spells CASSQGDVAIYGYTF. For the CDR3, the DNA is TGCGCCAGCAGCCAAGGCGATGTAGCAATCTATGGCTACACCTTC.

By share of the sample, this clone is medium-sized. V is TRBV7-9 and J is TRBJ1-2, with 9 bases fitting TRBD1. The CDR3 consists of 14 residues. Germline V CDR1 and CDR2: SEHNR, FQNEAQ (reference sequence). The J segment lost 4 bases and the V segment lost 2 bases, leaving 2 bases of the junction unmatched. The CDR3 sequence is CASSLTGGGYGYTF. The CDR3 coding sequence is TGTGCCAGCAGCTTAACAGGGGGCGGCTATGGCTACACCTTC.

V gene TRBV20-1 combines with J gene TRBJ1-1, with a possible D match to TRBD1 (5 bases). CDR3 length: 10 residues. The V gene's germline CDR1 is DFQATT and CDR2 SNEGSKA (reference sequence). CDR3 residues: CSRVSTEAFF. CDR3 in DNA: TGCAGCAGGGTTTCCACTGAAGCTTTCTTT.

V usage is TRBV28 and J usage is TRBJ2-3; 7 bases agree with TRBD2. The germline CDR1 and CDR2 sequences are MDHEN and SYDVKM. There are 16 residues in the CDR3. The ends lost 6 bases at V and 1 base at J; junction bases unmatched: 10. The CDR3 is CASSPRAGAGTDTQYF. The CDR3 nucleotides read TGTGCCAGCAGCCCTCGCGCGGGAGCTGGCACAGATACGCAGTATTTT.

The rearrangement joins TRBV28 to TRBJ1-1, with 9 bases matching TRBD1. The ends lost 6 bases at V and 2 bases at J; junction bases unmatched: 7. The CDR3 length is 15 residues. Per the germline V gene, CDR1 is MDHEN and CDR2 is SYDVKM. CDR3 in DNA: TGTGCCAGCAGGCCTCCGGGACAGGGTAACACTGAAGCTTTCTTT. Protein sequence: CASRPPGQGNTEAFF.

V is TRBV9 and J is TRBJ1-1; 7 bases align to TRBD1. V lost 2 bases and J lost 2; bases outside the gene matches: 12. Germline assignment: CDR1 SGDLS and CDR2 YYNGEE. This CDR3 is 17 amino acids long. CDR3 sequence: CASSVEGGAYRNTEAFF. CDR3 nucleotides: TGTGCCAGCAGCGTTGAAGGGGGCGCTTACCGAAACACTGAAGCTTTCTTT.

The DNA of the CDR3 is TGCGCCAGCAGCTTGGTAGGTGGCAGGTCAGAGACCCAGTACTTC. It specifies CASSLVGGRSETQYF. The chain combines TRBV5-1 with TRBJ2-5, with D unclear. The CDR3 spans 15 residues. Germline V gene data show CDR1 as SGHRS and CDR2 as YFSETQ. Trimming left V 0 bases short and J 4 bases short, with 13 bases between.

The chain employs TRBV6-5 and TRBJ2-1; 10 bases map to TRBD1. J lost 6 bases, V lost 7 bases, and 9 bases had no gene match. Germline values: CDR1 MNHEY, CDR2 SVGAGI. The CDR3 is made up of 15 amino acids. CDR3 DNA sequence: TGTGCCAGCATGAGGGGACAGGGGCGTAGCAATGAGCAGTTCTTC. This sequence encodes CASMRGQGRSNEQFF.